This T cell receptor beta chain came from a study of blood T cells in healthy people across ages (dated by TCRdb to between 2014 and 2017). The study in broad terms: Template switching captured roughly one uniquely barcoded TCR beta cDNA molecule per two T cells in model experiments. To track age-related changes in TCR beta repertoire diversity, the study relied on deep sequencing normalized with unique cDNA molecular identifiers. Four age groups were formed from the donors: young (average about 15 years), middle-aged (approximately 40), aged (62) and long-lived (less than 85). To avoid experimental bias, donors of different ages were distributed randomly across sequencing lanes. Using the same blood draw, the study looked at two additional independent replicas of 1 million unique cDNA reads for two donors, one aged 18 to 30 and the other aged 80 or older. The full study reports these points: The long-lived group showed more naive CD4+ T cells, fewer expanded clones and increased TCR diversity than the aged group, suggesting age selection. As age increased, observed TCR beta diversity per million T cells dropped in a roughly linear way, and a significant reduction was already evident by age 40. Because the CMV infection status of the donors was unknown, age-related changes in expanded clonotypes may potentially have been confounded. Observed TCR beta diversity correlated strongly with the percentage of naive T cells measured by flow cytometry. Estimates of total diversity based on one million sequenced T cells were regarded as lower bounds and as underestimates. Since profiling was done on bulk unsorted PBMCs, naive and antigen-experienced compartments could not be conclusively compared.

The method was 5' RACE. Sequencing was performed on an Illumina HiSeq 2500. A second about 7 to 11 cycle PCR used a sample-barcoded 5' primer and a J-beta primer mix. A template-switch 5' adaptor carrying 12 random nucleotides introduced a unique molecular identifier onto each TCR beta cDNA molecule. Each sample yielded at least 3 million CDR3-containing paired-end reads. First-strand cDNA was synthesized from all RNA with the Mint cDNA synthesis kit, primed by a TRBC-specific oligonucleotide. After uracil-DNA glycosylase treatment, a first 18-cycle PCR used universal primers M1SS and BC2_uni_R on all cDNA. Per the authors' processing: Normalization of each sample was performed by random selection of 1 million high-quality reads, each carrying a distinct molecular identifier. Reads sharing molecular identifiers were discarded rather than binned into consensus sequences. MiTCR, set to a Q25 quality threshold and the strictest error-elimination algorithm, was used for CDR3 identification, clonotype clustering and error correction. A nonparametric unseen species model with Euler transformation was used to estimate a lower bound on total TCR beta diversity. The public sequencing data were trimmed at Q25 with fastp and processed into clonotypes with MiXCR by TCRdb, which kept only in-frame beta chains. CDR3 protein duplicates are merged, each entry listing the most common genes and DNA. These V and J calls originate from TCRdb's pipeline instead of the authors' own analysis. The sample profile shows roughly 730,000 distinct CDR3 sequences; 56% of them were found once. The ten largest clones represent roughly 25% of the sample.

Donors were a few dozen systemically healthy Caucasian individuals from Russia aged roughly 6 to 90 years. Roughly 10 milliliters of peripheral blood were drawn from each donor into EDTA-treated Vacutainer tubes. Ficoll-Paque density-gradient centrifugation was used to isolate PBMCs, with at least 7 million per sample. Total RNA, at least 6 micrograms per sample, was extracted from PBMCs with Trizol reagent. For every donor, flow cytometry on a PBMC aliquot measured the percentage of naive CD45RAhigh/CD27high T cells. About this clonotype itself: Its antigen has not been determined. Qualities for individual bases were not recorded, and no much larger clone is one base off.

This sequence originates from a man aged 40-49 years in good health. Sequencing was carried out using blood.

The DNA reads as follows: TGTGCCAGCAGTCCACAGGGTTTTGGGACTAATGAAAAACTGTTTTTT. Protein translation: CASSPQGFGTNEKLFF. The chain couples TRBV2 to TRBJ1-4; TRBD1 is a weak D gene call, 6 bases matching. V is clipped by 5 bases and J by 2 bases, and the sequence between their germline boundaries is 15 bases long. Sequences SNHLY (CDR1) and FYNNEI (CDR2) are obtained from the germline V gene. The CDR3 has 16 amino acids, counting the end cysteine and phenylalanine. Kept here is only the CDR3 DNA, which spans 48 bases and is read in frame from base 1.